These T cell receptor beta chains were read from a single sample in a study of CD8+ T cells in alopecia areata. Sequencing used immunoSEQ multiplex PCR; TCRdb keeps in-frame clones, though not all of them. The data contain around 190,000 clones, about 61% of them singletons. Source material: CD8+ T cells sorted from blood. The receptors originated from a human donor in good health. Each CDR3 is given with its conserved first and last residue. The order of the fields is clone size, D gene, J gene, V gene, CDR3 DNA, CDR3 protein. The D gene is left open where the match is weak. Only part of the rows carry a size: once, few, many, or a class if the clone is expanded.

abundance: NA
d_gene: TRBD2
j_gene: TRBJ2-5
v_gene: TRBV11-2
CDR3nt: TGTGCCAGCAGCTTAGGTGTGACTAGCGGGGGCCAAGAGACCCAGTACTTC
CDR3aa: CASSLGVTSGGQETQYF

abundance: few
d_gene: NA
j_gene: TRBJ2-7
v_gene: TRBV5-1
CDR3nt: TGCGCCAGCAGCCATGGGCTCTCCTACGAGCAGTACTTC
CDR3aa: CASSHGLSYEQYF

abundance: NA
d_gene: TRBD1
j_gene: TRBJ2-7
v_gene: TRBV29-1
CDR3nt: TGCCGCCGGGACAGGGTCTACGAGCAGTACTTC
CDR3aa: CRRDRVYEQYF

abundance: NA
d_gene: NA
j_gene: TRBJ2-5
v_gene: TRBV25-1
CDR3nt: TGTGCCAGCCGAACCCACGCCATGGGCAAGGAGACCCAGTACTTC
CDR3aa: CASRTHAMGKETQYF

abundance: NA
d_gene: NA
j_gene: TRBJ1-1
v_gene: TRBV7-9
CDR3nt: TGTGCCGCCGAGGGGATGAACACTGAAGCTTTCTTT
CDR3aa: CAAEGMNTEAFF

abundance: NA
d_gene: TRBD1
j_gene: TRBJ2-4
v_gene: TRBV5-4
CDR3nt: TGTGCCAGCAGCTTCGGACAGGGGGCCAAAAACATTCAGTACTTC
CDR3aa: CASSFGQGAKNIQYF

abundance: NA
d_gene: NA
j_gene: TRBJ2-1
v_gene: TRBV4-1
CDR3nt: TGCGCCAGCAGCCTGGTGGGTGAGCAGTTCTTC
CDR3aa: CASSLVGEQFF

abundance: few
d_gene: NA
j_gene: TRBJ1-5
v_gene: TRBV4-1
CDR3nt: TGCGCCAGCAGCCAAGCAGGACCAAGCAATCAGCCCCAGCATTTT
CDR3aa: CASSQAGPSNQPQHF

abundance: few
d_gene: TRBD1
j_gene: TRBJ2-7
v_gene: TRBV11-2
CDR3nt: TGTGCCAGCAGCCAATCCCCGGGACAGGGCTACGAGCAGTACTTC
CDR3aa: CASSQSPGQGYEQYF

abundance: few
d_gene: NA
j_gene: TRBJ2-5
v_gene: TRBV7-9
CDR3nt: TGTGCCAGCAGCTACTCCACAAACCTCGGGGAGACCCAGTACTTC
CDR3aa: CASSYSTNLGETQYF

abundance: NA
d_gene: NA
j_gene: TRBJ2-1
v_gene: TRBV4-1
CDR3nt: TGCGCCAGCAGCCAGGAGACTGACGGATCCTACAATGAGCAGTTCTTC
CDR3aa: CASSQETDGSYNEQFF

abundance: NA
d_gene: NA
j_gene: TRBJ2-7
v_gene: TRBV2
CDR3nt: TGTGCCAGCAGTGAAGGGCGCGGTAGCTCCTACGAGCAGTACTTC
CDR3aa: CASSEGRGSSYEQYF

abundance: NA
d_gene: NA
j_gene: TRBJ1-5
v_gene: TRBV9
CDR3nt: TGTGCCAGCAGCGTAGGGGGGGATTGGAGCAATCAGCCCCAGCATTTT
CDR3aa: CASSVGGDWSNQPQHF

abundance: NA
d_gene: TRBD1
j_gene: TRBJ1-1
v_gene: TRBV6-5
CDR3nt: TGTGCCAGCAGTTACGGACAGGATGAAGCTTTCTTT
CDR3aa: CASSYGQDEAFF

abundance: NA
d_gene: NA
j_gene: TRBJ2-1
v_gene: TRBV9
CDR3nt: TGTGCCAGCAGCGTAGGGTACAATGAGCAGTTCTTC
CDR3aa: CASSVGYNEQFF

abundance: NA
d_gene: NA
j_gene: TRBJ2-6
v_gene: TRBV4-1
CDR3nt: TGCGCCAGCAGCGAGCTTAGGGGGGCTGGGGCCAACGTCCTGACTTTC
CDR3aa: CASSELRGAGANVLTF

abundance: NA
d_gene: TRBD2
j_gene: TRBJ2-5
v_gene: TRBV5-1
CDR3nt: TGCGCCAGCAGCCCCGAACGGGGGGGGCAGGAGACCCAGTACTTC
CDR3aa: CASSPERGGQETQYF

abundance: NA
d_gene: NA
j_gene: TRBJ1-2
v_gene: TRBV7-9
CDR3nt: TGTGCCAGCAGCCGAATTGGACAGTTCTATGGCTACACCTTC
CDR3aa: CASSRIGQFYGYTF

abundance: NA
d_gene: NA
j_gene: TRBJ2-3
v_gene: TRBV2
CDR3nt: TGTGCCAGCAGTGAGAAGTACGGCACAGATACGCAGTATTTT
CDR3aa: CASSEKYGTDTQYF

abundance: NA
d_gene: NA
j_gene: TRBJ2-7
v_gene: TRBV10-3
CDR3nt: TGTGCCATCAGTGCAGGTAGGACAGAAGCCTACGAGCAGTACTTC
CDR3aa: CAISAGRTEAYEQYF

abundance: few
d_gene: NA
j_gene: TRBJ2-1
v_gene: TRBV29-1
CDR3nt: TGCAGCGTTGTGTTCAGGTACAATGAGCAGTTCTTC
CDR3aa: CSVVFRYNEQFF

abundance: NA
d_gene: NA
j_gene: TRBJ2-7
v_gene: TRBV5-1
CDR3nt: TGCGCCAGCAGTCGGACACCCACCTACGAGCAGTACTTC
CDR3aa: CASSRTPTYEQYF

abundance: NA
d_gene: NA
j_gene: TRBJ2-5
v_gene: TRBV27
CDR3nt: TGTGCCAGCAGTAGGGGTTACCAAGAGACCCAGTACTTC
CDR3aa: CASSRGYQETQYF

abundance: NA
d_gene: NA
j_gene: TRBJ2-4
v_gene: TRBV2
CDR3nt: TGTGCCGCCTTAGGACCTTTATTAAACATTCAGTACTTC
CDR3aa: CAALGPLLNIQYF

abundance: few
d_gene: NA
j_gene: TRBJ2-6
v_gene: TRBV21-1
CDR3nt: TGTGCCAGCAGCCCAGGACAGGATCATAAAACTGGGGCCAACGTCCTGACTTTC
CDR3aa: CASSPGQDHKTGANVLTF

abundance: few
d_gene: TRBD2
j_gene: TRBJ2-1
v_gene: TRBV15
CDR3nt: TGTGCCACCAGCAGAGAGGGGGAGGGCTACAATGAGCAGTTCTTC
CDR3aa: CATSREGEGYNEQFF

abundance: NA
d_gene: NA
j_gene: TRBJ1-1
v_gene: TRBV5-1
CDR3nt: TGCGCCAGCAGCTTGGCTGTTTCGGGGAACACTGAAGCTTTCTTT
CDR3aa: CASSLAVSGNTEAFF

abundance: NA
d_gene: TRBD1
j_gene: TRBJ1-5
v_gene: TRBV5-1
CDR3nt: TGCGCCAGCAGCTGGGACAGGGGACAGCCCCAGCATTTT
CDR3aa: CASSWDRGQPQHF

abundance: once
d_gene: TRBD1
j_gene: TRBJ1-6
v_gene: TRBV7-2
CDR3nt: TGTGCCAGCAGCCCCGGGACAGGGCTCAATTCACCCCTCCACTTT
CDR3aa: CASSPGTGLNSPLHF

abundance: few
d_gene: TRBD1
j_gene: TRBJ2-7
v_gene: TRBV29-1
CDR3nt: TGCAGCGTTGAACCTGAGTCAAGTCGGGACAGTCTATTTCCTTCTTACGAGCAGTACTTC
CDR3aa: CSVEPESSRDSLFPSYEQYF

abundance: NA
d_gene: NA
j_gene: TRBJ1-6
v_gene: TRBV28
CDR3nt: TGTGCCAGCAGTAACGCCACAGTAATCTATAATTCACCCCTCCACTTT
CDR3aa: CASSNATVIYNSPLHF

abundance: few
d_gene: NA
j_gene: TRBJ2-3
v_gene: TRBV29-1
CDR3nt: TGCAGCGTTGGGGGGTCGGGGAATACGCAGTATTTT
CDR3aa: CSVGGSGNTQYF

abundance: NA
d_gene: NA
j_gene: TRBJ2-5
v_gene: TRBV10-3
CDR3nt: TGTGCCATCAGTGAGTCTGGGGTTACGTACCAAGAGACCCAGTACTTC
CDR3aa: CAISESGVTYQETQYF

abundance: NA
d_gene: NA
j_gene: TRBJ2-7
v_gene: TRBV20-1
CDR3nt: TGCAGTGCTAGCGAGGGCGGGGAGCAGTACTTC
CDR3aa: CSASEGGEQYF

abundance: few
d_gene: NA
j_gene: TRBJ2-1
v_gene: TRBV29-1
CDR3nt: TGCAGCGCAGGAACCCCCACCTACAATGAGCAGTTCTTC
CDR3aa: CSAGTPTYNEQFF

abundance: NA
d_gene: NA
j_gene: TRBJ1-1
v_gene: TRBV6-6
CDR3nt: TGTGCCAGCAGTACGGGACAGAACACTGAAGCTTTCTTT
CDR3aa: CASSTGQNTEAFF

abundance: NA
d_gene: NA
j_gene: TRBJ1-1
v_gene: TRBV27
CDR3nt: TGTGCCAGCAGCACATACAGGGTGAACACTGAAGCTTTCTTT
CDR3aa: CASSTYRVNTEAFF

abundance: few
d_gene: NA
j_gene: TRBJ1-1
v_gene: TRBV29-1
CDR3nt: TGCAGCGCCGGGGGAGGGCTTGGCACTGAAGCTTTCTTT
CDR3aa: CSAGGGLGTEAFF

abundance: NA
d_gene: NA
j_gene: TRBJ2-7
v_gene: TRBV27
CDR3nt: TGTGCCAGCAGTCTCCGGACGGGTTACGAGCAGTACTTC
CDR3aa: CASSLRTGYEQYF

abundance: NA
d_gene: NA
j_gene: TRBJ2-1
v_gene: TRBV30
CDR3nt: TGTGCCGGATGGGGGGCGAAATACAATGAGCAGTTCTTC
CDR3aa: CAGWGAKYNEQFF

abundance: NA
d_gene: NA
j_gene: TRBJ1-1
v_gene: TRBV2
CDR3nt: TGTGCCAGCAGTGATACAGGGATGGGGACTGAAGCTTTCTTT
CDR3aa: CASSDTGMGTEAFF

abundance: NA
d_gene: NA
j_gene: TRBJ2-7
v_gene: TRBV14
CDR3nt: TGTGCCAGCAGCCCTACACCCTGGTCCTACGAGCAGTACTTC
CDR3aa: CASSPTPWSYEQYF

abundance: NA
d_gene: NA
j_gene: TRBJ2-5
v_gene: TRBV7-9
CDR3nt: TGTGCCAGCAGCCCGACCTGGGAAGAGACCCAGTACTTC
CDR3aa: CASSPTWEETQYF

abundance: few
d_gene: NA
j_gene: TRBJ2-1
v_gene: TRBV6-1
CDR3nt: TGTGCCAGCAGTGAACGAGCCACCAGCTCCTACAATGAGCAGTTCTTC
CDR3aa: CASSERATSSYNEQFF

abundance: NA
d_gene: NA
j_gene: TRBJ1-2
v_gene: TRBV14
CDR3nt: TGTGCCAGCAGCCTTCGAGGGGGCTATGGCTACACCTTC
CDR3aa: CASSLRGGYGYTF

abundance: NA
d_gene: TRBD2
j_gene: TRBJ2-7
v_gene: TRBV6-5
CDR3nt: TGTGCCAGCAGTTACTCTAGCGGGGAGGGTTACGAGCAGTACTTC
CDR3aa: CASSYSSGEGYEQYF

abundance: few
d_gene: NA
j_gene: TRBJ2-5
v_gene: TRBV11-2
CDR3nt: TGTGCCAGCAGCTTAGGGACTGCCGAGAAAGAGACCCAGTACTTC
CDR3aa: CASSLGTAEKETQYF

abundance: NA
d_gene: NA
j_gene: TRBJ2-5
v_gene: TRBV4-1
CDR3nt: TGCGCCAGCAGCCAAGATGGAGGGGCACGGGAGACCCAGTACTTC
CDR3aa: CASSQDGGARETQYF

abundance: NA
d_gene: NA
j_gene: TRBJ2-7
v_gene: TRBV4-1
CDR3nt: TGCGCCAGCAGCCAAGGAACAGGGACTTACGAGCAGTACTTC
CDR3aa: CASSQGTGTYEQYF

abundance: NA
d_gene: NA
j_gene: TRBJ2-5
v_gene: TRBV6-5
CDR3nt: TGTGCCAGCAGCATAGGGGGGGGAGAGACCCAGTACTTC
CDR3aa: CASSIGGGETQYF

abundance: once
d_gene: NA
j_gene: TRBJ1-2
v_gene: TRBV6-5
CDR3nt: TGTGCCAGCAGTTATGGGTCTTACTATGGCTACACCTTC
CDR3aa: CASSYGSYYGYTF

abundance: NA
d_gene: NA
j_gene: TRBJ2-1
v_gene: TRBV27
CDR3nt: TGTGCCAGCAGTTTATATAATGAGCAGTTCTTC
CDR3aa: CASSLYNEQFF

abundance: NA
d_gene: NA
j_gene: TRBJ1-6
v_gene: TRBV27
CDR3nt: TGTGCCAGCAGTTTAGGAATAAATTCACCCCTCCACTTT
CDR3aa: CASSLGINSPLHF